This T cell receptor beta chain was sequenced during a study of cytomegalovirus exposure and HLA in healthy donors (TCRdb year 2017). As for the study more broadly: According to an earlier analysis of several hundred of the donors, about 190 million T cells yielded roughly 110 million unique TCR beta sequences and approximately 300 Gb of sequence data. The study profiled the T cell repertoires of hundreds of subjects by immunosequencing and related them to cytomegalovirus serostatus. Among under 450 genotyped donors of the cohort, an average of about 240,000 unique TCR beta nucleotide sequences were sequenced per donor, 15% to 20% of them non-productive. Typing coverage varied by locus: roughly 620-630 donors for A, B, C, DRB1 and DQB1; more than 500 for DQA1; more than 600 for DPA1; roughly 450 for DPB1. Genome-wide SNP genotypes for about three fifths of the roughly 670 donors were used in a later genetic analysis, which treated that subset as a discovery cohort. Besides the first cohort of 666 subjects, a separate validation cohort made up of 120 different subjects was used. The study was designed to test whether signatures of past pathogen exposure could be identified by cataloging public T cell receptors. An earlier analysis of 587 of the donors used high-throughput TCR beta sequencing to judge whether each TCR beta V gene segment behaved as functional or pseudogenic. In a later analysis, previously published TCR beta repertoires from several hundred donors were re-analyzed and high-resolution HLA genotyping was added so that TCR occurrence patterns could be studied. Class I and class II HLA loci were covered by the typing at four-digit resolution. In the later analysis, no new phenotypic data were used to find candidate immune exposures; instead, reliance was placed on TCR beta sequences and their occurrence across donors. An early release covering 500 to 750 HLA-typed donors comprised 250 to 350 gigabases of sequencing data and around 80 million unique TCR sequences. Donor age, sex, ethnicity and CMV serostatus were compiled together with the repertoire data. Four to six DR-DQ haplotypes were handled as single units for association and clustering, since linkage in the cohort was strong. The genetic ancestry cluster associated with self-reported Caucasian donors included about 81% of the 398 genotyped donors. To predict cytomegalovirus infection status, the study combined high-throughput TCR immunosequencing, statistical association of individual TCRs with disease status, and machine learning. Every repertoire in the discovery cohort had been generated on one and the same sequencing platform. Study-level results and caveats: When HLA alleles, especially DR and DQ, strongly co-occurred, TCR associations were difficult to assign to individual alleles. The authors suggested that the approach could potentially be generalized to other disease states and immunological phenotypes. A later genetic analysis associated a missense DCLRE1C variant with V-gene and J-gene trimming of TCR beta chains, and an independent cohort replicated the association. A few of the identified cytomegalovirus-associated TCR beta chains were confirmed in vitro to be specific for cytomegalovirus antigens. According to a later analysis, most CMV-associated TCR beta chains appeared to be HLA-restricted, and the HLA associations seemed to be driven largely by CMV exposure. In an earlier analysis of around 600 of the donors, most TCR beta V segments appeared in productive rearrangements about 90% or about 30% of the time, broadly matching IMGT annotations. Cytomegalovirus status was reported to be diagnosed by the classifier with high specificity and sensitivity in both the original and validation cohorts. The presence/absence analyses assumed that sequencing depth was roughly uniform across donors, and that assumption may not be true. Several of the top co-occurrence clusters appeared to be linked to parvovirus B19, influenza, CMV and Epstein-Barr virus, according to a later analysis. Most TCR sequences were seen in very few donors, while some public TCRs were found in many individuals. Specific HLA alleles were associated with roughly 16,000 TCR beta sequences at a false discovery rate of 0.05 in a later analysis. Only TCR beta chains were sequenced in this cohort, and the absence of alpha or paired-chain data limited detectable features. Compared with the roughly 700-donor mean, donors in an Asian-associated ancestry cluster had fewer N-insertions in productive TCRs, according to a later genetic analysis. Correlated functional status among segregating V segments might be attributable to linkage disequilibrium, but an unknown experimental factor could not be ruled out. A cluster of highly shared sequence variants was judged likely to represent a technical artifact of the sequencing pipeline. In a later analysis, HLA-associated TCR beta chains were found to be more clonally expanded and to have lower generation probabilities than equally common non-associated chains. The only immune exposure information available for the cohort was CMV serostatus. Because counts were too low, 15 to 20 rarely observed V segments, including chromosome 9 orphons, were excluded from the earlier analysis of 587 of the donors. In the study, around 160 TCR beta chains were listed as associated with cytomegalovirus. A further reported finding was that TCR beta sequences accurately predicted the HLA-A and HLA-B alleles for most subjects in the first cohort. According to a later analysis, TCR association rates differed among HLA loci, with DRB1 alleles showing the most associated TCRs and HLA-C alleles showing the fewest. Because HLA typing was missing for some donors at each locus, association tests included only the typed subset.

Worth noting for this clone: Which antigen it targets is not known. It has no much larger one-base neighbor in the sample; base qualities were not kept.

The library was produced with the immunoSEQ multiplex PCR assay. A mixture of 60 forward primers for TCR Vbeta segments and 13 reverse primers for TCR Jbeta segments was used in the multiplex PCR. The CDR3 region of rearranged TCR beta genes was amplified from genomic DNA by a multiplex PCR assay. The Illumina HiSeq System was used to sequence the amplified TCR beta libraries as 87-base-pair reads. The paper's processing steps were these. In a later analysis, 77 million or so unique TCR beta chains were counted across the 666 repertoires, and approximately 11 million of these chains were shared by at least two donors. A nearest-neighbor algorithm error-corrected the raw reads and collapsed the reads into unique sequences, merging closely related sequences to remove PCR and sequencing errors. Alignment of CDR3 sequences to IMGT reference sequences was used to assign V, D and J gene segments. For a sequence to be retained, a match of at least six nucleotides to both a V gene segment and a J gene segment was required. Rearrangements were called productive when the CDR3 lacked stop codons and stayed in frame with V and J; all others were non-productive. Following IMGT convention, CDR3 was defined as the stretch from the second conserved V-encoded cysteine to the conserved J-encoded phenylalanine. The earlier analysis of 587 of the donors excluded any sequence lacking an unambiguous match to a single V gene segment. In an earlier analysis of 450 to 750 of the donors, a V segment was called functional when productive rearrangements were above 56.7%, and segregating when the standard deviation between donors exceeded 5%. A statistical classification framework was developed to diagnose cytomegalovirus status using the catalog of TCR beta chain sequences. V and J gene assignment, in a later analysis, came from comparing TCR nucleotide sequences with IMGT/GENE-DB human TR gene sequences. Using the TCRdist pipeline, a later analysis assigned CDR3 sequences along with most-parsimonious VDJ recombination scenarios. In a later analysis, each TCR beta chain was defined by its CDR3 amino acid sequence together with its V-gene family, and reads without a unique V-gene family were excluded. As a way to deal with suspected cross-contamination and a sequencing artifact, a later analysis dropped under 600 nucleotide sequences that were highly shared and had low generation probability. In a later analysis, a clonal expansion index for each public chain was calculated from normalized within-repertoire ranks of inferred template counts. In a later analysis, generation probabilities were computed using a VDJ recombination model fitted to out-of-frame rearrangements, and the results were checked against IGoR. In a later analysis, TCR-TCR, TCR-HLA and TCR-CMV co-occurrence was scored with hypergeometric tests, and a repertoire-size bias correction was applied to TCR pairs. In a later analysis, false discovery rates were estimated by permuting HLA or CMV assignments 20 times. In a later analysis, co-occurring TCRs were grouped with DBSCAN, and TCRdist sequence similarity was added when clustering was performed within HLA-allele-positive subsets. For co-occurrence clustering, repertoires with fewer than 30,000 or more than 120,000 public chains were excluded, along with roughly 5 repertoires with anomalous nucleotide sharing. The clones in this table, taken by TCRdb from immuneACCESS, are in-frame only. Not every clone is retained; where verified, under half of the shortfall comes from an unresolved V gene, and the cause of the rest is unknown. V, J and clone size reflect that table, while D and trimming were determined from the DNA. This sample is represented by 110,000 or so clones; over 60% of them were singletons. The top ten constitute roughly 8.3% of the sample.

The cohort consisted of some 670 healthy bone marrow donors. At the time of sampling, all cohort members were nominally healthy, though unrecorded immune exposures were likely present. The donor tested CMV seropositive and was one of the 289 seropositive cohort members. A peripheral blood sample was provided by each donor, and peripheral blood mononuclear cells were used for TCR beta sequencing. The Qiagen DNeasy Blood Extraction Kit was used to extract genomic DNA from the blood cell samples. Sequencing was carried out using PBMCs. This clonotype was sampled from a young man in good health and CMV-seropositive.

Here is the DNA: TGTGCCAGCAGGCCAGGGATAGCTAACTATGGCTACACCTTC. The translation is CASRPGIANYGYTF. The rearranged chain carries TRBV27 and TRBJ1-2, and the D gene may be TRBD1, 5 bases matching. V loses 6 bases, J loses 0 bases, and the germline ends lie 11 bases apart. The CDR3 spans 14 residues, from the cysteine through the phenylalanine. Just the 42-base CDR3 DNA is kept, in frame starting at base 1. CDR1 and CDR2 were assigned from the germline V gene (reference sequence) as MNHEY and SMNVEV.